This T cell receptor (beta chain) was sequenced for a study of early T cells in non-severe SARS-CoV-2 infection. TCRdb re-analysed the 5' RACE reads in MiXCR, keeping a single row per CDR3 protein. The table lists some 71,000 distinct CDR3 sequences, roughly a tenth of them singletons. This clonotype was picked up a small number of times. Trimming left V 1 base short and J 4 bases short, with 7 bases between. The CDR3 is made up of 14 amino acids. The V gene is TRBV12-3 or TRBV12-4, the J gene TRBJ2-2; D gene unclear. This TCR was recovered from an adult who was a healthcare worker with PCR-confirmed SARS-CoV-2 infection or an uninfected control (not recorded which). Specimen: whole blood. The CDR3 reads CASSLEQTTGELFF. The CDR3 DNA sequence: TGTGCCAGCAGTTTAGAACAGACCACCGGGGAGCTGTTTTTT.